This T cell receptor (beta chain) originates from a study of blood T cells in healthy people across ages. Study-level background: Template switching recovered approximately one barcoded beta molecule for every two T cells.

Per sample, no less than 6 micrograms of total RNA were extracted. Comment on this clonotype: Its antigen remains unidentified.

Notes on the study in general: Per million T cells, TCR beta diversity dropped about linearly as age rose. Long-lived donors had more naive CD4+ cells and higher diversity than aged donors.

CDR3 size: 15 residues. The germline gives CDR1 DFQATT, CDR2 SNEGSKA (reference sequence). The second PCR ran about 6 to 11 cycles with a sample-barcoded 5' primer and J-beta primers. MiXCR, applied by TCRdb to the 5' RACE reads, yields one record per CDR3 protein. Of over 1,300,000 distinct CDR3 sequences in the sample, approximately 59% were seen once. This TCR came from a man between 18 and 29 years old in good health. The sample consisted of blood. The chain couples TRBV20-1 to TRBJ2-1; a weak D match, TRBD1 (5 bases). The J call is in doubt because the DNA end fits TRBJ2-7 better. The CDR3 here is CSARDTGRSYNEQYF. As DNA, the CDR3 is TGCAGTGCTAGAGATACAGGAAGGTCCTACAATGAGCAGTACTTC.